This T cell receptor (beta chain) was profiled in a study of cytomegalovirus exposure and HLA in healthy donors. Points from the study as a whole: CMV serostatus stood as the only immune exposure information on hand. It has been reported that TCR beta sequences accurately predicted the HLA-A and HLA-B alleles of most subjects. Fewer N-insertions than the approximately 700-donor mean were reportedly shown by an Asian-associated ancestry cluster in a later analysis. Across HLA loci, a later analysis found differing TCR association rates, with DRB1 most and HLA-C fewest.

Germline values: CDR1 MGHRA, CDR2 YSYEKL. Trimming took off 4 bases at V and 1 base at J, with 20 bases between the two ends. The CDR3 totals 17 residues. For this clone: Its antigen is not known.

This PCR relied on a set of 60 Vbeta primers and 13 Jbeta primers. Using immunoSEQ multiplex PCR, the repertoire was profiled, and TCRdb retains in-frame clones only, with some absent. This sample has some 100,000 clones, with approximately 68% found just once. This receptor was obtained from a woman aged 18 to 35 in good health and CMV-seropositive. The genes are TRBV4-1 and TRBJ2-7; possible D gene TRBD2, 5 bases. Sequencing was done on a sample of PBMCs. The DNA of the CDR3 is TGCGCCAGCAGCCCCTTTAACGAGGGAAGCGTTTCCTACGAGCAGTACTTC. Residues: CASSPFNEGSVSYEQYF.